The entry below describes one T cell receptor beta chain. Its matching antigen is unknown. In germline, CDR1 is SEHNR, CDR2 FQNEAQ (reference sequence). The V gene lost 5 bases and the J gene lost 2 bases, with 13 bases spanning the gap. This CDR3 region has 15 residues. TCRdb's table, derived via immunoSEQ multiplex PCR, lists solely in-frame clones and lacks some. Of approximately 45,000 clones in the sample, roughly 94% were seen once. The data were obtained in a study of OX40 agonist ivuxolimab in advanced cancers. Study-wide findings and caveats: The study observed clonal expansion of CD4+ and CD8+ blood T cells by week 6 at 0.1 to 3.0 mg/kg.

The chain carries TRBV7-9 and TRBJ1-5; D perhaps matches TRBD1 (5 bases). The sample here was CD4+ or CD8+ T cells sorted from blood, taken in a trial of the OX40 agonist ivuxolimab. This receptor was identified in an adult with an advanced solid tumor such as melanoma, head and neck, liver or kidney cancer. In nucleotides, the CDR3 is TGTGCCAGCAGCCCCTGGGGCGTCGGCAATCAGCCCCAGCATTTT. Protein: CASSPWGVGNQPQHF.